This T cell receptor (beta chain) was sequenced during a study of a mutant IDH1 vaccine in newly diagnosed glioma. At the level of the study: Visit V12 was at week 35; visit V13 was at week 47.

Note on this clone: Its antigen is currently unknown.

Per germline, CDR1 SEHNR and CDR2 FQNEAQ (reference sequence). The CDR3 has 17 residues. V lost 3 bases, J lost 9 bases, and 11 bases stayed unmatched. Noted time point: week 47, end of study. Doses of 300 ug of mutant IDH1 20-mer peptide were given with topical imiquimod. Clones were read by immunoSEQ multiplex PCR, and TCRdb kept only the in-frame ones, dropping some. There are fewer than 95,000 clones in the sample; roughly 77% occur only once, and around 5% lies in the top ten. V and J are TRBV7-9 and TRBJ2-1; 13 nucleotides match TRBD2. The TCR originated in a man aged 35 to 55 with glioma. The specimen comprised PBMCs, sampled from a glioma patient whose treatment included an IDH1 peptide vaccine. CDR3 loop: CASSFGLAGEGLREQFF. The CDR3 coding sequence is TGTGCCAGCAGCTTTGGACTAGCGGGAGAGGGACTTCGTGAGCAGTTCTTC.